The present TCR beta chain was sequenced within a study of blood T cell repertoires in COVID-19. Study background: Sample material is recorded as cDNA or gDNA derived from T cells, B-cell-depleted T cells, or PBMCs.

Clones were read by immunoSEQ multiplex PCR, and TCRdb kept only the in-frame ones, dropping some. The table lists under 250,000 clones, just over 85% of them singletons. Across about two dozen US areas, participants ranged in age from about 18 to 90 years. Cohort allocation depended upon clinical history that participants reported. Input material: PBMCs or T cells enriched from blood (not recorded which). This clonotype was sampled from a man in his forties who had recovered from COVID-19.

CDR3 sequence reads: CASLGDFYNEQFF. CDR3 sequence (DNA): TGTGCCAGTCTTGGGGACTTCTACAATGAGCAGTTCTTC. The chain uses TRBV7-2 and TRBJ2-1; D is perhaps TRBD2 (6 bases). Trimming removed 9 bases at V and 3 bases at J, with 12 bases between. The CDR3 length is 13 residues. The germline V gene has CDR1 SGHTA and CDR2 FQGNSA.